The 24 T cell receptor beta chains presented below share a single source sample, sequenced in a study of T cells in Graves' hyperthyroidism and ophthalmopathy. Researchers amplified the TCR beta CDR3 regions from RNA transcripts. HTBI primers were the set used in a first-round RT-PCR of the TCR CDR3. TCRdb re-called the multiplex PCR reads through MiXCR, storing one row per CDR3 protein. The sample comprises hundreds of thousands of distinct CDR3 sequences, 14% to 15% of which are singletons, and around 4.5% rests with the top ten. Material for sequencing was blood. Receptor source: a woman between 40 and 50 years old with Graves' ophthalmopathy.

This clonotype was seen many times. The chain combines TRBV20-1 with TRBJ2-5; the D gene is possibly TRBD2 (6 bases). V lost 6 bases to trimming and J lost 2 bases, with 13 bases between them. The CDR3 spans 13 residues. CDR1 is DFQATT, CDR2 SNEGSKA, per germline (reference sequence). CDR3 in amino acids: CSAFLGGQETQYF. CDR3 sequence (DNA): TGCAGTGCATTTCTCGGGGGACAAGAGACCCAGTACTTC.

The rearrangement joins TRBV6-2 or TRBV6-3 to TRBJ2-2; no clear D. Per the germline V gene, CDR1 is MNHEY and CDR2 is SVGEGT. V lost 4 bases and J 2 bases, leaving 8 bases between the germline ends. The CDR3 runs 14 residues. This CDR3 is CASSLEDNTGELFF. Written as DNA, the CDR3 is TGTGCCAGCAGTTTAGAAGATAACACCGGGGAGCTGTTTTTT.

This clonotype was seen ten or more times. This chain joins TRBV20-1 and TRBJ1-2; possible D gene TRBD1, 5 bases. V gave up 6 bases and J gave up 3 bases, with 17 bases separating them. The CDR3 is 14 residues long. From germline, CDR1 is DFQATT and CDR2 SNEGSKA (reference sequence). The CDR3 region is CSATGGGGYYGYTF. DNA for the CDR3: TGCAGTGCAACCGGGGGTGGCGGTTACTATGGCTACACCTTC.

The sample holds many counts of this clonotype. The rearrangement joins TRBV29-1 to TRBJ2-7, with TRBD2 identical over 11 bases. Germline CDR1 SQVTM, CDR2 ANQGSEA. The CDR3 has 15 amino acids. Trimming at V came to 5 bases and at J to 4 bases, leaving 10 bases not matched to a gene. CDR3 nucleotide sequence: TGCAGCGTTTCTAGCGGGAGGCCAAAGCCGTACGAGCAGTACTTC. It yields the protein CSVSSGRPKPYEQYF.

There are many counts of this clonotype. Its ends do not fully match the called genes, so a read error is possible. The CDR3 coding sequence is TGTGCCAGCAGTCTAGCGGGAGGGTGGACCGGGGAGCTGTTTTTT. Protein: CASSLAGGWTGELFF. The chain combines TRBV12-3 or TRBV12-4 with TRBJ2-2; 12 bases agree with TRBD2. The CDR3 is made up of 15 amino acids.

Many counts were recorded for this clonotype. CDR3 sequence (DNA): TGTGCCAGCAGTTATGTACTAGCGGGAATAGAGACCCAGTACTTC. It encodes CASSYVLAGIETQYF. The V gene is TRBV6-5, the J gene TRBJ2-5, with 10 bases identical to TRBD2. Germline V gene lookup returns CDR1 MNHEY and CDR2 SVGAGI. V lost 3 bases and J lost 4; bases outside the gene matches: 5. The CDR3 totals 15 residues.

This clonotype was observed many times. The V call is TRBV27, the J call TRBJ1-1; D is unresolved. Germline V gene lookup returns CDR1 MNHEY and CDR2 SMNVEV (reference sequence). This CDR3 comprises 14 residues. Trimming pared 7 bases from V and 4 bases from J, leaving 16 bases between. The CDR3 sequence is CASMDRAPATEAFF. The CDR3 coding sequence is TGTGCCAGCATGGATCGGGCGCCGGCCACTGAAGCTTTCTTT.

This clonotype was seen repeatedly, ten times or more. The chain links TRBV5-1 to TRBJ1-2; D gene uncertain. The CDR3 has 13 residues. Looked up from germline, CDR1 is SGHRS and CDR2 is YFSETQ. Trimming took 4 bases from V and 6 from J, leaving 13 bases between them. CDR3 DNA sequence: TGCGCCAGCAGCGCGTCGTACGTCGATGGCTACACCTTC. It specifies CASSASYVDGYTF.

This clonotype occurred many times. The chain couples TRBV27 to TRBJ1-2; possibly TRBD1 for D (5 bases). The CDR3 totals 12 residues. Trimming took off 8 bases at V and 7 bases at J, with 14 bases between the two ends. From germline, CDR1 is MNHEY and CDR2 SMNVEV (reference sequence). CDR3 DNA sequence: TGTGCCAGCGGGTTTCGGGGCGGTGGCTACACCTTC. Protein: CASGFRGGGYTF.

This clonotype was counted at least ten times. The chain is built from TRBV9 and TRBJ2-2; D gene ambiguous. Per the germline V gene, CDR1 is SGDLS and CDR2 is YYNGEE. The CDR3 consists of 15 residues. Between the trimmed V and J ends, which lost 4 bases and 5 bases, there was a span of 15 bases. The CDR3 sequence is CASSFKGHGTGELFF. In DNA form, the CDR3 reads TGTGCCAGCAGCTTCAAGGGTCATGGAACCGGGGAGCTGTTTTTT.

This clonotype was seen many times. The chain couples TRBV2 to TRBJ2-5, with 7 bases that match TRBD2. Trimming cost V 6 bases and J 3 bases; bases outside gene matches: 7. The CDR3 length is 14 residues. The germline gives CDR1 SNHLY, CDR2 FYNNEI. The CDR3 region is CASRPTSGEETQYF. The CDR3 DNA reads as TGTGCCAGCAGGCCTACGAGCGGGGAAGAGACCCAGTACTTC.

This clonotype was seen repeatedly, ten times or more. The rearrangement links TRBV6-1 to TRBJ2-5, with D unclear. Germline assignment: CDR1 MNHNS and CDR2 SASEGT. The V end was cut by 2 bases, the J end by 5 bases, with 6 bases between. The CDR3 totals 12 residues. The DNA of the CDR3 is TGTGCCAGCAGTGAACTTGGGGAGACCCAGTACTTC. Translating gives CASSELGETQYF.

In this sample, this clonotype turned up many times. V and J are TRBV20-1 and TRBJ1-1; D call uncertain. The CDR3 runs to 13 residues. Germline loops: CDR1 DFQATT, CDR2 SNEGSKA (reference sequence). V gave up 4 bases and J gave up 1 base, with 10 bases separating them. DNA for the CDR3: TGCAGTGCTAACGACCTACGGAACACTGAAGCTTTCTTT. Translating gives CSANDLRNTEAFF.

Many counts were recorded for this clonotype. This chain connects TRBV6-1 to TRBJ1-1; D perhaps matches TRBD1 (5 bases). The CDR3 contains 14 residues. The V gene lost 11 bases and the J gene lost 1 base, with 17 bases spanning the gap. CDR1 and CDR2 from the germline V gene are MNHNS and SASEGT. This CDR3 reads CASRGGFGNTEAFF. The DNA of the CDR3 is TGTGCCTCCCGCGGGGGGTTCGGGAACACTGAAGCTTTCTTT.

The table lists this clonotype with many counts. The chain employs TRBV30 and TRBJ1-1; D remains ambiguous. The CDR3 runs 12 residues. Germline CDR1 and CDR2: GTSNPN and SVGIG (reference sequence). The V end lost 3 bases, the J end lost 7 bases, and 12 bases lay between the germline ends. This CDR3 is CAWSPDRFEAFF. The CDR3 DNA follows: TGTGCCTGGAGCCCGGACCGTTTTGAAGCTTTCTTT.

This clonotype was seen ten or more times. This chain's CDR3 is CASSKTGTDYEQYF. CDR3 DNA sequence: TGTGCCAGTAGTAAGACCGGGACTGACTACGAGCAGTACTTC. The chain carries TRBV19 and TRBJ2-7; maybe TRBD2 (6 bases). From germline, CDR1 is LNHDA and CDR2 SQIVND (reference sequence). V lost 4 bases and J lost 3, with 13 bases in between. This CDR3 has 14 residues.

This clonotype was found many times. The rearrangement links TRBV15 to TRBJ1-1; TRBD1 aligns across 7 bases. CDR3 size: 15 residues. Germline values: CDR1 LNHNV, CDR2 YYDKDF (reference sequence). V shed 1 base, J shed 3 bases, and the junction held 5 bases outside the gene matches. CDR3 in DNA: TGTGCCACCAGCAGAGGGTTCACAGGGGACACTGAAGCTTTCTTT. Encoded protein: CATSRGFTGDTEAFF.

The V gene is TRBV20-1, the J gene TRBJ2-7; 7 bases are a match to TRBD1. The CDR3 runs to 14 residues. CDR1 is DFQATT, CDR2 SNEGSKA, per germline (reference sequence). The junction had 10 bases not matched to a gene; V was cut back by 6 bases and J by 2 bases. CDR3 nucleotide sequence: TGCAGTGCCGGGCAGGGGGACCTTCCCTACGAGCAGTACTTC. Protein: CSAGQGDLPYEQYF.

This clonotype was observed many times. This rearrangement joins TRBV24-1 to TRBJ1-5, with a weak D call TRBD1 (6 bases). With 7 bases removed from V and 8 bases from J, the gap between germline ends came to 23 bases. Germline loops: CDR1 KGHDR, CDR2 SFDVKD. This CDR3 has 16 residues. The CDR3: CATSRLGAGPDEPQHF. CDR3 DNA sequence: TGTGCCACCAGCCGCCTGGGGGCAGGGCCGGATGAGCCCCAGCATTTT.

The chain is built from TRBV28 and TRBJ1-2; 12 bases match TRBD1. The CDR3 contains 13 residues. Germline V gives CDR1 MDHEN, CDR2 SYDVKM. J gave up 8 bases and V 11 bases, and 9 bases lay outside the gene matches. CDR3 protein: CAGSRDRGRGYTF. Written as DNA, the CDR3 is TGTGCCGGGTCCCGGGACAGGGGGCGAGGCTACACCTTC.

This clonotype was detected many times. The chain has TRBV28 and TRBJ1-2; possible D gene TRBD1, 5 bases. V lost 7 bases and J 7 bases, leaving 16 bases between the germline ends. Germline CDR1 MDHEN, CDR2 SYDVKM. The CDR3 runs to 13 residues. This CDR3 reads CASKVGGSSGYTF. CDR3 nucleotide sequence: TGTGCCAGCAAGGTGGGGGGGAGTAGTGGCTACACCTTC.

The sample holds many counts of this clonotype. The chain recombines TRBV29-1 with TRBJ1-1; D may be TRBD1 (6 bases). The CDR3 loop spans 13 amino acids. With 5 bases removed from V and 1 base from J, the gap between germline ends came to 11 bases. Germline values: CDR1 SQVTM, CDR2 ANQGSEA. The CDR3 coding sequence is TGCAGCGTTACAGGGCGGGAGAACACTGAAGCTTTCTTT. Residues: CSVTGRENTEAFF.

This clonotype was seen many times. A read error is possible here, since a much larger clone lies one base away. The J gene is TRBJ2-2, the V gene TRBV5-8, with 10 bases matching TRBD1. Trimming removed 3 bases from V and 3 bases from J; junction bases left unmatched: 2. The V gene's germline CDR1 is SGHTS and CDR2 YDEGEE. The CDR3 is made up of 15 amino acids. CDR3 nucleotide sequence: TGTGCCAGCAGCTCCGGGACAGGGGACACCGGGGAGCTGTTTTTT. Protein sequence: CASSSGTGDTGELFF. Full variable domain (outside the CDR3, taken from reference TRBV5-8 and TRBJ2-2): EAGVTQSPTHLIKTRGQQATLRCSPISGHTSVYWYQQALGLGLQFLLWYDEGEERNRGNFPPRFSGRQFPNYSSELNVNALELEDSALYLCASSSGTGDTGELFFGEGSRLTVL.

The chain uses TRBV28 and TRBJ2-5; TRBD2 might be the D (5 bases). CDR1 is MDHEN and CDR2 is SYDVKM in the germline V gene. The V gene lost 6 bases and the J gene lost 9 bases, with 26 bases spanning the gap. This CDR3 contains 16 residues. The CDR3 is CASRGGLAGFVAAQYF. The CDR3 DNA reads TGTGCCAGCAGGGGCGGACTCGCCGGGTTCGTGGCGGCCCAGTACTTC.